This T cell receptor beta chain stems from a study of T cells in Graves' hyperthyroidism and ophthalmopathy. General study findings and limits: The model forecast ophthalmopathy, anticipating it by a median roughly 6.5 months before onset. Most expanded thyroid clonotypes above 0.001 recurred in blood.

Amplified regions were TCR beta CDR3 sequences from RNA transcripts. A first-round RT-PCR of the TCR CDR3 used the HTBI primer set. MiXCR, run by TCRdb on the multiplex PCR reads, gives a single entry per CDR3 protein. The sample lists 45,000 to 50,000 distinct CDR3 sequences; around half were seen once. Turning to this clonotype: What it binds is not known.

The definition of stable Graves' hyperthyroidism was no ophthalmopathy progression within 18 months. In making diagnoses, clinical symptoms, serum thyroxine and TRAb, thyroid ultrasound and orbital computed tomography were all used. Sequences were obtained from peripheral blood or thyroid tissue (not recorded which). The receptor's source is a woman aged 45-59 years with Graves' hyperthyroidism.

CDR3 nucleotides: TGCAGCATTACACTCGACGCAGCCTACGAGCAGTACTTC. Translating gives CSITLDAAYEQYF. The chain couples TRBV29-1 to TRBJ2-7, with D hard to call. The germline V and J ends were trimmed by 8 bases and 2 bases, with 16 bases remaining between them. CDR1 is SQVTM and CDR2 is ANQGSEA in the germline V gene. The CDR3 length is 13 residues.